A single sample gave rise to the 22 T cell receptor beta chains below, sequenced in a study of blood T cell repertoires in COVID-19. Using immunoSEQ multiplex PCR, the repertoire was profiled, and TCRdb retains in-frame clones only, with some absent. This sample has 110,000 or so clones, with 85% to 90% found just once. Sequences were obtained from peripheral blood. These receptors were taken from a woman between 45 and 65 years old with acute or convalescent COVID-19.

This chain joins TRBV10-3 and TRBJ2-1; D is perhaps TRBD2 (6 bases). V was trimmed by 5 bases and J by 1 base, leaving 6 bases between them. This CDR3 is 13 amino acids long. Germline lookup yields CDR1 ENHRY and CDR2 SYGVKD. CDR3 protein: CAISSGSYNEQFF. CDR3 nucleotides: TGTGCCATCAGTAGCGGGTCCTACAATGAGCAGTTCTTC.

This chain links TRBV6-5 with TRBJ1-3; possibly TRBD1 for D (5 bases). The CDR3 spans 12 residues. The ends were cut back, 7 bases at V and 2 bases at J, with 6 bases in the middle. CDR1 and CDR2 from the germline V gene are MNHEY and SVGAGI. In DNA, the CDR3 is TGTGCCAGCACAGGGACTGGAAACACCATATATTTT. Protein: CASTGTGNTIYF.

The chain joins TRBV10-2 to TRBJ1-2; D is unclear. This CDR3 has 12 amino acids. V lost 6 bases and J 3 bases, leaving 8 bases between the germline ends. CDR1 and CDR2 (germline): WSHSY, SAAADI. The CDR3, as DNA: TGCGCCAGCAGGAGGGATGACTATGGCTACACCTTC. Protein: CASRRDDYGYTF.

The J gene is TRBJ2-1, the V gene TRBV24-1, with TRBD2 identical over 8 bases. This CDR3 region has 16 residues. Germline assignment: CDR1 KGHDR and CDR2 SFDVKD. V lost 5 bases and J lost 2; bases outside the gene matches: 7. Here the CDR3 DNA reads TGTGCCACCAGTGCCAGTCAAGCGGGAGCCTACAATGAGCAGTTCTTC. Its translation is CATSASQAGAYNEQFF.

The rearrangement links TRBV11-3 to TRBJ2-1; 7 bases fit TRBD2. This CDR3 contains 15 residues. V gave up 3 bases and J gave up 4 bases; unmatched junction bases: 6. Germline V gene lookup returns CDR1 SGHNT and CDR2 YENEEA. CDR3 sequence (DNA): TGTGCCAGCAGCTTCTCTAGCGGTCCGTACAATGAGCAGTTCTTC. Protein: CASSFSSGPYNEQFF.

The chain recombines TRBV5-8 with TRBJ2-7; D possibly corresponds to TRBD1 (8 bases). CDR3 length: 13 amino acids. CDR1 SGHTS and CDR2 YDEGEE come from the germline V gene. With 2 bases removed from V and 5 bases from J, the gap between germline ends came to 11 bases. CDR3 DNA: TGTGCCAGCAGCTTTACAGGGGGGGACGAGCAGTACTTC. It specifies CASSFTGGDEQYF.

This clone was recorded a few times. The chain recombines TRBV7-2 with TRBJ1-1; no reliable D call. Trimming left V 1 base short and J 5 bases short, with 11 bases between. The CDR3 is made up of 14 amino acids. Per the germline V gene, CDR1 is SGHTA and CDR2 is FQGNSA. This CDR3 is CASSLVRGETEAFF. The DNA of the CDR3 is TGTGCCAGCAGCTTAGTACGCGGGGAAACTGAAGCTTTCTTT.

The chain has TRBV18 and TRBJ2-7; 10 positions match TRBD2. V lost 3 bases and J lost 3; bases outside the gene matches: 2. The CDR3 runs 14 residues. Germline CDR1 reads KGHSH; CDR2 reads LQKENI. CDR3 residues: CASSPPSGGYEQYF. The CDR3 nucleotides read TGTGCCAGCTCACCGCCTAGCGGGGGCTACGAGCAGTACTTC. Combining the CDR3 with reference TRBV18 and TRBJ2-7 gives the whole variable domain NAGVMQNPRHLVRRRGQEARLRCSPMKGHSHVYWYRQLPEEGLKFMVYLQKENIIDESGMPKERFSAEFPKEGPSILRIQQVVRGDSAAYFCASSPPSGGYEQYFGPGTRLTVT.

The chain links TRBV4-1 to TRBJ1-1, with D perhaps matching TRBD1 (5 bases). The germline V gene has CDR1 MGHRA and CDR2 YSYEKL. This CDR3 region has 17 residues. V lost 0 bases and J lost 0, with 14 bases in between. The CDR3 DNA sequence: TGCGCCAGCAGCCAAGATTCAAGGGGCGTAATGAACACTGAAGCTTTCTTT. It codes for CASSQDSRGVMNTEAFF.

The chain joins TRBV10-1 to TRBJ2-4; 7 nucleotides align to TRBD1. In germline, CDR1 is WNHNN, CDR2 SYGVQD (reference sequence). Germline trimming cut 0 bases from V and 7 bases from J; bases unmatched to any gene: 3. This CDR3 has 14 amino acids. This CDR3 reads CASSESTGSNIQYF. CDR3 DNA sequence: TGCGCCAGCAGTGAGTCGACAGGGTCGAACATTCAGTACTTC.

CDR3 in amino acids: CASRQQQGTEAFF. The DNA for the CDR3 is TGCGCCAGCAGACAGCAGCAGGGCACTGAAGCTTTCTTT. The chain uses TRBV5-1 and TRBJ1-1, with D tentatively TRBD1 (5 bases). Germline V CDR1 and CDR2: SGHRS, YFSETQ. V gave up 5 bases and J gave up 4 bases, with 12 bases separating them. This CDR3 has 13 residues.

The chain is built from TRBV4-3 and TRBJ1-6; the D is unclear. The CDR3 is 16 amino acids. From germline, CDR1 is LGHNA and CDR2 YSLEER. V dropped 0 bases and J dropped 5 bases, with 11 bases sitting between them. DNA for the CDR3: TGCGCCAGCAGCCAAGAGCACAGAGCTCATAATTCACCCCTCCACTTT. It translates to CASSQEHRAHNSPLHF.

V usage is TRBV10-2 and J usage is TRBJ2-7, with a tentative D call TRBD1 (6 bases). The CDR3 extends over 14 amino acids. V was clipped by 5 bases and J by 0 bases, with 11 bases between them. In germline, CDR1 is WSHSY, CDR2 SAAADI. In DNA, the CDR3 is TGCGCCAGCAGTCCGGGACACAGCTCCTACGAGCAGTACTTC. It encodes CASSPGHSSYEQYF.

This clone was seen just once. The chain joins TRBV10-3 to TRBJ1-2; D possibly corresponds to TRBD1 (6 bases). The CDR3 consists of 13 residues. V was clipped by 4 bases and J by 5 bases, with 11 bases between them. In germline, CDR1 is ENHRY, CDR2 SYGVKD. The CDR3 spells CAISGRDTYGYTF. CDR3 in DNA: TGTGCCATCAGTGGCCGGGACACTTATGGCTACACCTTC.

The CDR3 region is CASSQGGDRTEAFF. The CDR3 DNA reads as TGCGCCAGCAGCCAAGGGGGCGATCGCACTGAAGCTTTCTTT. The gene calls are TRBV4-3 and TRBJ1-1, with TRBD1 as a possible D gene (5 bases). CDR1 is LGHNA and CDR2 is YSLEER in the germline V gene. The germline V and J ends were trimmed by 1 base and 4 bases, with 10 bases remaining between them. CDR3 length equals 14 residues.

This chain uses TRBV15 with TRBJ2-1, with TRBD2 matching 8 bases. J gave up 6 bases and V 5 bases, and 9 bases lay outside the gene matches. In germline, CDR1 is LNHNV, CDR2 YYDKDF (reference sequence). There are 15 residues in the CDR3. The CDR3 bases are TGTGCCACCAGCGGAATGGGGGCGGGGGGCAATGAGCAGTTCTTC. Translation: CATSGMGAGGNEQFF.

This clone was counted a single time. The V call is TRBV19, the J call TRBJ1-4, with D perhaps matching TRBD1 (5 bases). V was cut by 6 bases and J by 5 bases, with 10 bases left in between. CDR3 length: 13 residues. Germline V lookup: CDR1 LNHDA, CDR2 SQIVND (reference sequence). The CDR3 region has the DNA TGTGCCAGTAGACTGGGGGGGAATGAAAAACTGTTTTTT. Its protein product is CASRLGGNEKLFF.

V is TRBV6-5 and J is TRBJ1-5; D is undetermined. The V gene's germline CDR1 is MNHEY and CDR2 SVGAGI. There are 15 residues in the CDR3. Trimming cost V 5 bases and J 0 bases, with 11 bases left between them. The CDR3 loop is CASSRTYSSNQPQHF. The CDR3 region has the DNA TGTGCCAGCAGTCGAACGTACAGTAGCAATCAGCCCCAGCATTTT.

The gene calls are TRBV5-6 and TRBJ1-5, with 8 bases fitting TRBD1. J lost 5 bases, V lost 5 bases, and 9 bases had no gene match. CDR1 and CDR2 (germline): SGHDT, YYEEEE. This CDR3 has 15 residues. As DNA, the CDR3 is TGTGCCAGCAGTTACGGACAGGGCCTAGATCAGCCCCAGCATTTT. Translated: CASSYGQGLDQPQHF.

The chain is built from TRBV11-2 and TRBJ1-3; D is unresolved. The length of the CDR3 is 14 residues. V was cut by 5 bases and J by 0 bases, with 8 bases left in between. Germline CDR1 reads SGHAT; CDR2 reads FQNNGV. CDR3 loop: CASSPAVSGNTIYF. As DNA, the CDR3 is TGTGCCAGCAGCCCGGCGGTCTCTGGAAACACCATATATTTT.

The chain employs TRBV7-8 and TRBJ1-6; 8 nucleotides line up with TRBD1. Germline trimming cut 1 base from V and 5 bases from J; bases unmatched to any gene: 4. The CDR3 has 16 amino acids. Germline V gene lookup returns CDR1 SGHVS and CDR2 FQNEAQ. The chain's CDR3 is CASSLVPGGNNSPLHF. The CDR3 bases are TGTGCCAGCAGCTTAGTCCCAGGGGGCAATAATTCACCCCTCCACTTT.

This rearrangement joins TRBV7-2 to TRBJ2-1; TRBD1 aligns across 8 bases. Looked up from germline, CDR1 is SGHTA and CDR2 is FQGNSA. The CDR3 is made up of 15 amino acids. With V trimmed by 5 bases and J by 6 bases, 9 bases remained unmatched. The CDR3 region is CASSANQGTGNEQFF. For the CDR3, the DNA is TGTGCCAGCAGCGCCAACCAGGGGACAGGCAATGAGCAGTTCTTC.